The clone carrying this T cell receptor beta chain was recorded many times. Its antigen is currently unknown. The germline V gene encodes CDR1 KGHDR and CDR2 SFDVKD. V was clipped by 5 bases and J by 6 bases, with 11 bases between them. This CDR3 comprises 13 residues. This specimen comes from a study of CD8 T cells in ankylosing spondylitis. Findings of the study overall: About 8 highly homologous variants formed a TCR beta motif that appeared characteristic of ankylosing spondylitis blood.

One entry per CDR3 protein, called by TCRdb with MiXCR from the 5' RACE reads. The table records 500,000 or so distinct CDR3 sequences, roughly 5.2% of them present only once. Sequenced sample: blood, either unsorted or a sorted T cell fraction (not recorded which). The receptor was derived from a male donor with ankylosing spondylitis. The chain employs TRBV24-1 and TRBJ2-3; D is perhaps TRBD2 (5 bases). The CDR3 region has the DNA TGTGCCACCAGTGGCCTTCCGGGGGATACGCAGTATTTT. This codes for CATSGLPGDTQYF.